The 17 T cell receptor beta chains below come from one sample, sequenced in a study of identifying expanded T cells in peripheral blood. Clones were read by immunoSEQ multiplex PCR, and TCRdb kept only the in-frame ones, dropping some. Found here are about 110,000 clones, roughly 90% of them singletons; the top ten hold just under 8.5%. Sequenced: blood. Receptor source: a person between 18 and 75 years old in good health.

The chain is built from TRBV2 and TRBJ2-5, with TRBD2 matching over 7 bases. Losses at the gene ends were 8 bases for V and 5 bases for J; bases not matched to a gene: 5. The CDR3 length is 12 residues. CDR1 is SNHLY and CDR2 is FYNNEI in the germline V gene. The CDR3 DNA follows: TGTGCCAGCCAACTAGCGTCCGAGACCCAGTACTTC. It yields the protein CASQLASETQYF.

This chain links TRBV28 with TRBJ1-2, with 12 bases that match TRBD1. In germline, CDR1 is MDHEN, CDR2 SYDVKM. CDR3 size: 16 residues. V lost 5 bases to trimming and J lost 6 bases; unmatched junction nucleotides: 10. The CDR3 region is CASSHRDRGREDGYTF. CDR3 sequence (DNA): TGTGCCAGCAGTCACCGGGACAGGGGGCGAGAGGATGGCTACACCTTC.

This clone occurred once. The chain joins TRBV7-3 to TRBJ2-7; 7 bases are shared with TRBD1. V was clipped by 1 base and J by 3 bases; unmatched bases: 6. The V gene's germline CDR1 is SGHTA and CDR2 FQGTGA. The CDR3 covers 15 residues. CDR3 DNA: TGTGCCAGCAGCTTAAAATTGGGACAGAACTACGAGCAGTACTTC. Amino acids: CASSLKLGQNYEQYF.

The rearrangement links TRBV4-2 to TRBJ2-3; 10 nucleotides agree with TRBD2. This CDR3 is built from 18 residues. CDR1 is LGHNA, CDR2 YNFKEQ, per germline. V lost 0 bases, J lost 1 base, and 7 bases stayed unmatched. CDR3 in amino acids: CASSQDPILAGGTDTQYF. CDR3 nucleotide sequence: TGTGCCAGCAGCCAAGACCCAATTCTAGCGGGAGGCACAGATACGCAGTATTTT.

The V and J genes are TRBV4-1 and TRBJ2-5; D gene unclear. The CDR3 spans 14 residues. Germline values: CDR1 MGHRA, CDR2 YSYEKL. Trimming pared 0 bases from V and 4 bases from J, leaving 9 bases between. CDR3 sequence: CASSQDPLVETQYF. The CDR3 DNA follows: TGCGCCAGCAGCCAAGATCCTCTGGTAGAGACCCAGTACTTC.

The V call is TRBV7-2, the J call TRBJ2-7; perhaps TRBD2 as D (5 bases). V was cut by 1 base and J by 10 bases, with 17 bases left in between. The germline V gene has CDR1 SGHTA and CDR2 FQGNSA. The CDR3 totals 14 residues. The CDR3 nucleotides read TGTGCCAGCAGCTTAGATCGTCCCGCGGGTCTTCAGTACTTC. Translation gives CASSLDRPAGLQYF.

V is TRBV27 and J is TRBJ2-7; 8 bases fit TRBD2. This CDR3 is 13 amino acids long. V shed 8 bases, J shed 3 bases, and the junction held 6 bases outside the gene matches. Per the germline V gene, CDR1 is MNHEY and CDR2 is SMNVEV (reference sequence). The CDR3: CASGPGGGYEQYF. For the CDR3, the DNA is TGTGCCAGCGGGCCGGGAGGGGGCTACGAGCAGTACTTC.

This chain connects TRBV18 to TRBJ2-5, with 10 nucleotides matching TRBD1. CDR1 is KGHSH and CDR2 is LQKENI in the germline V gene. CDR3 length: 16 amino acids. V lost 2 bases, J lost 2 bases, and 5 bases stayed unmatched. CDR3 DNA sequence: TGTGCCAGCTCACCAAGACAGGGGGCTAGGCAAGAGACCCAGTACTTC. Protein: CASSPRQGARQETQYF.

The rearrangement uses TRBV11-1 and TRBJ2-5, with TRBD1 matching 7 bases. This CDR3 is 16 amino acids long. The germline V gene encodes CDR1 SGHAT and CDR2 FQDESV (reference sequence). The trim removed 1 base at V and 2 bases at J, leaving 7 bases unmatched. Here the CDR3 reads CASSLVGQDLQETQYF. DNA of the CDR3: TGTGCCAGCAGCTTAGTCGGACAGGACCTACAAGAGACCCAGTACTTC.

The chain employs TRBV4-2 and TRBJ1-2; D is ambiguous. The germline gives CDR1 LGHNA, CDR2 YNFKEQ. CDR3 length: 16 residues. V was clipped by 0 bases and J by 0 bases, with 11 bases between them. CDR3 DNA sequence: TGTGCCAGCAGCCAAGATCTCGCCCGAGCTAACTATGGCTACACCTTC. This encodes CASSQDLARANYGYTF.

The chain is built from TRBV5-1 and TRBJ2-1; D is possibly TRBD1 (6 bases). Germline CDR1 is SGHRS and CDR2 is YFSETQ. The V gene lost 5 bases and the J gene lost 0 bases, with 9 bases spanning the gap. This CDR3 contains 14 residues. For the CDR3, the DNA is TGCGCCAGCAGTAGGGGGAGCTCCTACAATGAGCAGTTCTTC. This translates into CASSRGSSYNEQFF.

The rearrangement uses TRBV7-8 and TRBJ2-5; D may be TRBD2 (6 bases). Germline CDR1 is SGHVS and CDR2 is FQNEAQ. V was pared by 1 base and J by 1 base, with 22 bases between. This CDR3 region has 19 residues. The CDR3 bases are TGTGCCAGCAGCTTAGGAGGTGGGGGACCCCTGGGGGGCCAAGAGACCCAGTACTTC. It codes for CASSLGGGGPLGGQETQYF.

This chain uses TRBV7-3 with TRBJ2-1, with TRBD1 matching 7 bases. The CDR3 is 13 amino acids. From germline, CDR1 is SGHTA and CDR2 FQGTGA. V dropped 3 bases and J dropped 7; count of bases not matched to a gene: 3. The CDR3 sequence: CASSFIQGNEQFF. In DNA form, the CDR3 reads TGTGCCAGCAGCTTTATACAGGGGAATGAGCAGTTCTTC. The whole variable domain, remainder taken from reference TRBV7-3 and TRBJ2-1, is GAGVSQTPSNKVTEKGKYVELRCDPISGHTALYWYRQSLGQGPEFLIYFQGTGAADDSGLPNDRFFAVRPEGSVSTLKIQRTERGDSAVYLCASSFIQGNEQFFGPGTRLTVL.

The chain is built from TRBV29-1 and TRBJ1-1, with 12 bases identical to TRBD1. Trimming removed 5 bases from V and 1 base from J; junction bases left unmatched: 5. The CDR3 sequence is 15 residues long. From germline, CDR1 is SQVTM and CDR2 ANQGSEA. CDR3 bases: TGCAGCGTTCGGGGACAGGGGGCCCGGAACACTGAAGCTTTCTTT. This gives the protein CSVRGQGARNTEAFF.

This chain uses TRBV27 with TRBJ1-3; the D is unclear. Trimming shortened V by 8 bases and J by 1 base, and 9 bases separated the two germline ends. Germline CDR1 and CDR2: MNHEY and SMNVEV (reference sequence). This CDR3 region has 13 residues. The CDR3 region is CASRPLSGNTIYF. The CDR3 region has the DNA TGTGCCAGCCGCCCCCTGTCTGGAAACACCATATATTTT.

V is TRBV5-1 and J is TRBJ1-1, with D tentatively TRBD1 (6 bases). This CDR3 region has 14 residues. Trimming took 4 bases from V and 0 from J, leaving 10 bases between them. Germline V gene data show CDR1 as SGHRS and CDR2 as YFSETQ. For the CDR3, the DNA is TGCGCCAGCAGCCTGGAGGGGGTGAACACTGAAGCTTTCTTT. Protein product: CASSLEGVNTEAFF. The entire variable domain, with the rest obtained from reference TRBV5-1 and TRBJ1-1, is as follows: KAGVTQTPRYLIKTRGQQVTLSCSPISGHRSVSWYQQTPGQGLQFLFEYFSETQRNKGNFPGRFSGRQFSNSRSEMNVSTLELGDSALYLCASSLEGVNTEAFFGQGTRLTVV.

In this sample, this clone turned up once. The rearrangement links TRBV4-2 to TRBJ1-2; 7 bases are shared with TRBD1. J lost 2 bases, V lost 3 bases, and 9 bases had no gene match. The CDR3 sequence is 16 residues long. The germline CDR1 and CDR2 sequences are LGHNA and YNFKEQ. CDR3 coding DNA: TGTGCCAGCAGCCACGGGACGAGGGGACAGAACTATGGCTACACCTTC. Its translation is CASSHGTRGQNYGYTF.